This TCR beta chain was profiled in a study of persistence of HIV-infected CD4 T cells. Study context: Median time on suppressive ART was approximately eight years.

The libraries were made with immunoSEQ version 4 in survey mode. Sequenced by immunoSEQ multiplex PCR; TCRdb stores in-frame clones only, minus some. The table has 35,000 to 40,000 clones, roughly 86% seen once. Study-wide results and limits: CMV- and Gag-responding cells had lower TCRbeta richness than CD3/CD28-responding cells.

J gave up 2 bases and V 3 bases, and 9 bases lay outside the gene matches. The CDR3 runs to 16 residues. Per the germline V gene, CDR1 is LGHNA and CDR2 is YSLEER. Points on this clone: Antigen specificity is unknown.

This nonspecific control used anti-CD3/anti-CD28 bead stimulation of CD4+ T cells. Sorting selected CD4+ T cells upregulating both CD40 ligand and CD69. These HIV-1-infected adults initiated suppressive ART in chronic infection. V usage is TRBV4-3 and J usage is TRBJ1-2; 7 bases fit TRBD1. The sequencing used CD4+ T cells sorted from PBMCs after roughly 18-hour stimulation, collected from a patient who received antiretroviral therapy. This sequence originates from an adult man with HIV who was CMV-seropositive. CDR3: CASSQAHGQANYGYTF. The CDR3 DNA reads TGCGCCAGCAGCCAGGCCCACGGACAGGCGAACTATGGCTACACCTTC.